What follows are 26 T cell receptor beta chains derived from one specimen sequenced in a study of identifying expanded T cells in peripheral blood. Sequencing was performed with immunoSEQ multiplex PCR; in TCRdb, only in-frame clones are kept and a portion is missing. The table lists about 82,000 clones, approximately 90% of them singletons. Sequences were obtained from blood. The receptors come from a person between 18 and 70 years old in good health.

The genes are TRBV7-3 and TRBJ2-1, with 7 nucleotides matching TRBD2. In germline, CDR1 is SGHTA, CDR2 FQGTGA. This CDR3 has 14 amino acids. V shed 2 bases and J 8 bases; nucleotides not matched to a gene: 6. The CDR3 loop is CASSLGVAGDEQFF. The CDR3 DNA reads as TGTGCCAGCAGCTTAGGGGTAGCGGGTGATGAGCAGTTCTTC.

J is TRBJ1-2 and V is TRBV5-4; TRBD1 might be the D (6 bases). This CDR3 contains 15 residues. Trimming took 4 bases from V and 6 from J, leaving 19 bases between them. Germline V CDR1 and CDR2: SGHNT, YYREEE (reference sequence). The CDR3, as DNA: TGTGCCAGCAGCCCGTGGACGGGGGGCTTAAATGGCTACACCTTC. Translating gives CASSPWTGGLNGYTF.

V gene TRBV30 combines with J gene TRBJ1-3, with 7 positions matching TRBD1. This CDR3 contains 13 residues. V shed 5 bases, J shed 2 bases, and the junction held 3 bases outside the gene matches. CDR1 and CDR2 (germline): GTSNPN, SVGIG (reference sequence). CDR3 nucleotides: TGTGCCTGGGGCAGGGGGACTGGAAACACCATATATTTT. As protein: CAWGRGTGNTIYF.

The genes are TRBV19 and TRBJ2-7, with 7 bases matching TRBD2. Germline V gene sequence: CDR1 LNHDA, CDR2 SQIVND (reference sequence). J was trimmed by 6 bases and V by 11 bases; bases with no gene match: 16. The CDR3 sequence is 14 residues long. CDR3 amino acids: CASSWGGRYSEQYF. CDR3 coding DNA: TGTGCCTCCTCCTGGGGAGGGAGGTATAGCGAGCAGTACTTC. Full variable domain (missing parts from reference TRBV19 and TRBJ2-7): DGGITQSPKYLFRKEGQNVTLSCEQNLNHDAMYWYRQDPGQGLRLIYYSQIVNDFQKGDIAEGYSVSREKKESFPLTVTSAQKNPTAFYLCASSWGGRYSEQYFGPGTRLTVT.

V and J are TRBV14 and TRBJ2-5; TRBD2 might be the D (7 bases). Trimming took 1 base from V and 3 from J, leaving 12 bases between them. CDR1 is SGHDN and CDR2 is FVKESK in the germline V gene. The CDR3 length is 15 residues. CDR3 loop: CASSQARGDKETQYF. CDR3 nucleotide sequence: TGTGCCAGCAGCCAAGCACGGGGGGACAAAGAGACCCAGTACTTC.

This chain links TRBV5-5 with TRBJ1-1, with D possibly being TRBD1 (5 bases). CDR1 is SGHKS and CDR2 is YYEKEE in the germline V gene (reference sequence). With 3 bases removed from V and 1 base from J, the gap between germline ends came to 7 bases. The CDR3 runs 13 residues. CDR3 DNA sequence: TGTGCCAGCAGCTGGGACGGGAACACTGAAGCTTTCTTT. It is translated as CASSWDGNTEAFF.

This chain links TRBV5-4 with TRBJ2-7; D is uncertain. Germline CDR1 reads SGHNT; CDR2 reads YYREEE (reference sequence). This CDR3 has 13 residues. The V end lost 4 bases, the J end lost 0 bases, and 8 bases lay between the germline ends. CDR3 coding DNA: TGTGCCAGCAGCGTACCGGGCTCCTACGAGCAGTACTTC. This codes for CASSVPGSYEQYF.

This sequence joins TRBV2 and TRBJ1-3; 7 nucleotides line up with TRBD1. This CDR3 comprises 15 residues. With 3 bases clipped from V and 2 bases from J, the junction kept 4 bases outside the gene matches. Germline V gene data show CDR1 as SNHLY and CDR2 as FYNNEI. The CDR3 reads CASSEMTGPGNTIYF. CDR3 nucleotides: TGTGCCAGCAGTGAGATGACAGGGCCTGGAAACACCATATATTTT.

This sequence joins TRBV11-3 and TRBJ2-2; D not resolved. This CDR3 spans 14 amino acids. The V gene lost 0 bases and the J gene lost 6 bases, with 8 bases spanning the gap. CDR1 is SGHNT and CDR2 is YENEEA in the germline V gene. This CDR3 is CASSLDTWSGELFF. CDR3 bases: TGTGCCAGCAGCTTAGATACGTGGTCCGGGGAGCTGTTTTTT.

This clone appeared once. CDR3 nucleotides: TGCAGTGCTCTCAGAGAGTATGGCTACACCTTC. This translates into CSALREYGYTF. V and J are TRBV20-1 and TRBJ1-2; D call uncertain. Germline V gives CDR1 DFQATT, CDR2 SNEGSKA (reference sequence). V shed 5 bases and J shed 5 bases, with 9 bases lying between them. This CDR3 has 11 amino acids.

This chain links TRBV7-6 with TRBJ2-5, with D tentatively TRBD2 (6 bases). The CDR3 runs to 16 residues. V shed 0 bases and J shed 5 bases, with 16 bases lying between them. CDR1 is SGHVS, CDR2 FNYEAQ, per germline. CDR3 sequence reads: CASSLALGGGLETQYF. CDR3 sequence (DNA): TGTGCCAGCAGCTTAGCGCTCGGGGGAGGTTTGGAGACCCAGTACTTC.

This clone was seen just once. The V call is TRBV5-1, the J call TRBJ1-2; D remains ambiguous. V was pared by 3 bases and J by 0 bases, with 9 bases between. The CDR3 is made up of 14 amino acids. Germline assignment: CDR1 SGHRS and CDR2 YFSETQ. DNA for the CDR3: TGCGCCAGCAGCTGGGGAGGGACTAACTATGGCTACACCTTC. As protein: CASSWGGTNYGYTF.

This clone came up once. The V call is TRBV7-9, the J call TRBJ2-1; weak D call: TRBD1 (7 bases). V gave up 4 bases and J gave up 7 bases, with 14 bases separating them. This CDR3 is built from 14 residues. The germline CDR1 and CDR2 sequences are SEHNR and FQNEAQ (reference sequence). In DNA, the CDR3 is TGTGCCAGCAGCTCCGGAGGGACAGAAAATGAGCAGTTCTTC. This sequence encodes CASSSGGTENEQFF.

The chain uses TRBV7-3 and TRBJ2-3, with TRBD1 matching over 7 bases. CDR3 size: 14 residues. CDR1 is SGHTA, CDR2 FQGTGA, per germline. V lost 2 bases and J lost 3; bases outside the gene matches: 2. CDR3: CASSLGTVTDTQYF. CDR3 nucleotides: TGTGCCAGCAGCTTAGGGACAGTTACAGATACGCAGTATTTT.

The V gene is TRBV19, the J gene TRBJ1-6; TRBD1 might be the D (6 bases). V lost 2 bases and J lost 6, with 14 bases in between. Germline V lookup: CDR1 LNHDA, CDR2 SQIVND (reference sequence). This CDR3 region has 16 residues. The CDR3 DNA sequence: TGTGCCAGTAGTATAAACGGGGGGCGCGGTAATTCACCCCTCCACTTT. This codes for CASSINGGRGNSPLHF.

The J gene is TRBJ1-2, the V gene TRBV5-1; D is ambiguous. This CDR3 is 12 amino acids long. V lost 5 bases and J 5 bases, leaving 10 bases between the germline ends. CDR1 and CDR2 (germline): SGHRS, YFSETQ. This CDR3 reads CASSPEGYGYTF. For the CDR3, the DNA is TGCGCCAGCAGTCCGGAAGGGTATGGCTACACCTTC. The entire variable domain, with the rest obtained from reference TRBV5-1 and TRBJ1-2, is as follows: KAGVTQTPRYLIKTRGQQVTLSCSPISGHRSVSWYQQTPGQGLQFLFEYFSETQRNKGNFPGRFSGRQFSNSRSEMNVSTLELGDSALYLCASSPEGYGYTFGSGTRLTVV.

The rearrangement joins TRBV19 to TRBJ2-5; the D gene is possibly TRBD2 (5 bases). CDR1 is LNHDA and CDR2 is SQIVND in the germline V gene (reference sequence). The CDR3 totals 15 residues. V lost 5 bases, J lost 2 bases, and 15 bases lay in between. This chain's CDR3 is CASSPYGLKQETQYF. The CDR3 region has the DNA TGTGCCAGTAGTCCCTACGGACTGAAACAAGAGACCCAGTACTTC.

J is TRBJ1-1 and V is TRBV5-5, with TRBD1 as a possible D gene (6 bases). Germline assignment: CDR1 SGHKS and CDR2 YYEKEE (reference sequence). The V end was cut by 2 bases, the J end by 7 bases, with 18 bases between. The CDR3 has 15 amino acids. The chain's CDR3 is CASSFLKGQGVEAFF. Written as DNA, the CDR3 is TGTGCCAGCAGCTTTCTAAAGGGACAAGGGGTTGAAGCTTTCTTT.

V is TRBV7-9 and J is TRBJ2-3, with a weak D call TRBD1 (5 bases). This CDR3 has 16 amino acids. Trimming took off 5 bases at V and 0 bases at J, with 15 bases between the two ends. Germline CDR1 SEHNR, CDR2 FQNEAQ (reference sequence). The chain's CDR3 is CASSKPTVISTDTQYF. In DNA form, the CDR3 reads TGTGCCAGCAGCAAACCGACAGTGATCAGCACAGATACGCAGTATTTT.

The chain uses TRBV18 and TRBJ1-3; D not resolved. This CDR3 has 16 residues. Trimming shortened V by 3 bases and J by 0 bases, and 12 bases separated the two germline ends. Germline lookup yields CDR1 KGHSH and CDR2 LQKENI. The CDR3 is CASSPRNLLSGNTIYF. Here the CDR3 DNA reads TGTGCCAGCTCACCTAGAAACTTGCTCTCTGGAAACACCATATATTTT. The entire variable domain, with the rest obtained from reference TRBV18 and TRBJ1-3, is as follows: NAGVMQNPRHLVRRRGQEARLRCSPMKGHSHVYWYRQLPEEGLKFMVYLQKENIIDESGMPKERFSAEFPKEGPSILRIQQVVRGDSAAYFCASSPRNLLSGNTIYFGEGSWLTVV.

V usage is TRBV18 and J usage is TRBJ1-5; D unclear. CDR1 is KGHSH, CDR2 LQKENI, per germline. The CDR3 runs to 13 residues. Trimming took 2 bases from V and 2 from J, leaving 4 bases between them. CDR3 nucleotide sequence: TGTGCCAGCTCACCAGAGGGCAATCAGCCCCAGCATTTT. Translated, it gives CASSPEGNQPQHF.

This sequence joins TRBV25-1 and TRBJ1-2; no reliable D call. V was trimmed by 2 bases and J by 3 bases, leaving 4 bases between them. The length of the CDR3 is 12 residues. CDR1 MGHDK and CDR2 SYGVNS come from the germline V gene. CDR3 nucleotide sequence: TGTGCCAGCAGTGAAGTGGACTATGGCTACACCTTC. Amino acid sequence: CASSEVDYGYTF.

Of note for this clone: Distinct nucleotide sequences in the sample also encode this CDR3. V and J are TRBV5-1 and TRBJ1-2; D possibly corresponds to TRBD1 (5 bases). Between the trimmed V and J ends, which lost 0 bases and 2 bases, there was a span of 8 bases. This CDR3 region has 14 residues. CDR1 SGHRS and CDR2 YFSETQ come from the germline V gene. CDR3 protein: CASSLGQGNYGYTF. For the CDR3, the DNA is TGCGCCAGCAGCTTGGGGCAGGGAAACTATGGCTACACCTTC.

The V call is TRBV19, the J call TRBJ1-5, with D perhaps TRBD1 (5 bases). Germline CDR1 and CDR2: LNHDA and SQIVND (reference sequence). The CDR3 spans 16 residues. Trimming pared 4 bases from V and 5 bases from J, leaving 18 bases between. The CDR3 coding sequence is TGTGCCAGTAGTAAAGCGTCAAACCGAGGGGATCAGCCCCAGCATTTT. It encodes CASSKASNRGDQPQHF.

CDR3 region: CASSSLRQGLGNEQFF. The DNA of the CDR3 is TGTGCCAGCAGCTCTCTCAGACAGGGGCTGGGAAATGAGCAGTTCTTC. The chain employs TRBV11-2 and TRBJ2-1; TRBD1 matches 8 bases. The CDR3 has 16 amino acids. J was trimmed by 7 bases and V by 4 bases; bases with no gene match: 12. Germline loops: CDR1 SGHAT, CDR2 FQNNGV.

The chain uses TRBV30 and TRBJ1-1; tentative D call: TRBD1 (5 bases). The CDR3 has 10 amino acids. The V end lost 5 bases, the J end lost 8 bases, and 9 bases lay between the germline ends. The V gene's germline CDR1 is GTSNPN and CDR2 SVGIG (reference sequence). The CDR3 loop reads CAWQGLEAFF. As DNA, the CDR3 is TGTGCCTGGCAGGGTTTAGAAGCTTTCTTT.